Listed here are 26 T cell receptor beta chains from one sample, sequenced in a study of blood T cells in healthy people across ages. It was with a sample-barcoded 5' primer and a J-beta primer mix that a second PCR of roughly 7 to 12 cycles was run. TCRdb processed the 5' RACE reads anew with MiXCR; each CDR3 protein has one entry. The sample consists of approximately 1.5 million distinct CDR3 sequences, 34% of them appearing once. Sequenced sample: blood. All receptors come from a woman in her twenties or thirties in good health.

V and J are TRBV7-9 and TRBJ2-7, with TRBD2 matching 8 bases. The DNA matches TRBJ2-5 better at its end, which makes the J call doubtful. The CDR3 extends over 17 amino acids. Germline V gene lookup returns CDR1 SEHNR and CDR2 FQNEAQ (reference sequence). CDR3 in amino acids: CASSSGLVGVLGETQYF. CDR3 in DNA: TGTGCCAGCAGCTCGGGACTAGTGGGGGTGCTGGGGGAGACCCAGTACTTC.

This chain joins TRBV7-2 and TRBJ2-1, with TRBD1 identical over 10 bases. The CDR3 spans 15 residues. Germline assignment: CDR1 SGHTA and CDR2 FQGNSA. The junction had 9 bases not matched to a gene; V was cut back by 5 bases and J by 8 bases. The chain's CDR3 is CASSTPGQGFHEQFF. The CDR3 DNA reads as TGTGCCAGCAGCACGCCGGGACAGGGGTTCCATGAGCAGTTCTTC. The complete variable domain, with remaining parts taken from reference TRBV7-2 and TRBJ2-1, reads GAGVSQSPSNKVTEKGKDVELRCDPISGHTALYWYRQSLGQGLEFLIYFQGNSAPDKSGLPSDRFSAERTGGSVSTLTIQRTQQEDSAVYLCASSTPGQGFHEQFFGPGTRLTVL.

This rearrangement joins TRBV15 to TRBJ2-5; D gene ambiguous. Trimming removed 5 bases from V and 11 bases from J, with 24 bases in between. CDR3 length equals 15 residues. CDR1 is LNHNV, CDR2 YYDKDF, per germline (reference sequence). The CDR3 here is CATSLRGGWVGEQYF. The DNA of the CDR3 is TGTGCCACCAGCTTACGAGGCGGTTGGGTTGGTGAGCAGTACTTC. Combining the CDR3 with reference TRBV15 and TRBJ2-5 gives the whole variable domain DAMVIQNPRYQVTQFGKPVTLSCSQTLNHNVMYWYQQKSSQAPKLLFHYYDKDFNNEADTPDNFQSRRPNTSFCFLDIRSPGLGDTAMYLCATSLRGGWVGEQYFGPGTRLLVL.

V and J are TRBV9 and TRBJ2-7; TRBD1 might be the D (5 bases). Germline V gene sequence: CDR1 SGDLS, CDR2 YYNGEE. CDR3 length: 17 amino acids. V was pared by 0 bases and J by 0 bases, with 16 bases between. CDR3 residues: CASSVGSRAISSYEQYF. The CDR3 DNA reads TGTGCCAGCAGCGTAGGGAGCAGGGCAATCAGCTCCTACGAGCAGTACTTC.

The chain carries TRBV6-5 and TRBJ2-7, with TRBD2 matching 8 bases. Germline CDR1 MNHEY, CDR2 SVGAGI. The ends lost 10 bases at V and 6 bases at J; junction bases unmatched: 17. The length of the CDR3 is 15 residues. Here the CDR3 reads CATTRGAGELSEQYF. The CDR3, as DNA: TGTGCCACTACCAGGGGAGCGGGAGAGCTCTCCGAGCAGTACTTC.

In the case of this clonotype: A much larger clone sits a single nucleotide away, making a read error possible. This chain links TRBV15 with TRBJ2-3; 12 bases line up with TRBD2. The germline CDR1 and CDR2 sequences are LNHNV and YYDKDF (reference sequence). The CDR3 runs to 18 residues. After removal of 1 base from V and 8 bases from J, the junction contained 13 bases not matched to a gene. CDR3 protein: CATSRAGTSGCQGGTQYF. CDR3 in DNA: TGTGCCACCAGCAGAGCCGGGACTAGCGGGTGTCAAGGGGGTACGCAGTATTTT.

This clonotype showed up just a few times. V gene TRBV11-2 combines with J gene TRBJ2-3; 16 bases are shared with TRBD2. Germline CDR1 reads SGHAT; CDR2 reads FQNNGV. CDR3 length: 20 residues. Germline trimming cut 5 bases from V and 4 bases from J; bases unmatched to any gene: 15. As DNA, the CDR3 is TGTGCCAGCAGCCGACCAATCGGGACTAGCGGGAGGGGGTTAGCAGATACGCAGTATTTT. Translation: CASSRPIGTSGRGLADTQYF.

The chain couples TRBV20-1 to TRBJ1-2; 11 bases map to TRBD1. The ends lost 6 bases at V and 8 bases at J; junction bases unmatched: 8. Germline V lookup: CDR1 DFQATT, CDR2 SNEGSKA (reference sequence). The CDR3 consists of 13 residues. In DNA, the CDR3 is TGCAGTGCAACCGGGACAGGGGGTGAAGGCTACACCTTC. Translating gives CSATGTGGEGYTF.

The CDR3 sequence is CASSYSARNTEAFF. CDR3 DNA: TGTGCCAGCAGTTACTCGGCAAGGAACACTGAAGCTTTCTTT. The genes are TRBV6-5 and TRBJ1-1; unclear D gene. The CDR3 length is 14 residues. CDR1 and CDR2 from the germline V gene are MNHEY and SVGAGI. V gave up 0 bases and J gave up 1 base, with 6 bases separating them.

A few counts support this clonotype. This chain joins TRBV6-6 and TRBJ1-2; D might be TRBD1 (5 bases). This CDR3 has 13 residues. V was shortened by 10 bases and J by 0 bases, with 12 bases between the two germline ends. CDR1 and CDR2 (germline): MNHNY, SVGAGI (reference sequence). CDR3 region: CATAGPSNYGYTF. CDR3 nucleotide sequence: TGTGCCACTGCAGGGCCATCTAACTATGGCTACACCTTC.

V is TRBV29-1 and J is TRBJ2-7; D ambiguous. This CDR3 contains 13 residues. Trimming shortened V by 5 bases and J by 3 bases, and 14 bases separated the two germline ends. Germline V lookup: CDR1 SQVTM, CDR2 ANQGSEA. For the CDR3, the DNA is TGCAGCGTTAGAAAGGACGGTAACTACGAGCAGTACTTC. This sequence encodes CSVRKDGNYEQYF.

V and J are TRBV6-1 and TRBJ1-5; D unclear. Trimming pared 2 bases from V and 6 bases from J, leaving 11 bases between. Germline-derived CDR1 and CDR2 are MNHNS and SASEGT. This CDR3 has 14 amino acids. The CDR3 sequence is CASSEIGVGQPQHF. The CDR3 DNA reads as TGTGCCAGCAGTGAAATCGGGGTCGGTCAGCCCCAGCATTTT.

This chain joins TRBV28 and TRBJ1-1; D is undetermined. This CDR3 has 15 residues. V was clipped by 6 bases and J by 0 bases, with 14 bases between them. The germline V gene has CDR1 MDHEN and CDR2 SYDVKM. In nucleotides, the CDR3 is TGTGCCAGCAGCCCCTTGGTCAGATTGAACACTGAAGCTTTCTTT. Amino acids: CASSPLVRLNTEAFF.

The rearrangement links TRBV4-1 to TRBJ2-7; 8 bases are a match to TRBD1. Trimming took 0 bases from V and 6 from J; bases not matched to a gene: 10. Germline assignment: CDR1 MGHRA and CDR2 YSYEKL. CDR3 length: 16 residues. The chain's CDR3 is CASSQDKGQGWSEQYF. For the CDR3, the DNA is TGCGCCAGCAGCCAAGATAAAGGACAGGGTTGGAGCGAGCAGTACTTC.

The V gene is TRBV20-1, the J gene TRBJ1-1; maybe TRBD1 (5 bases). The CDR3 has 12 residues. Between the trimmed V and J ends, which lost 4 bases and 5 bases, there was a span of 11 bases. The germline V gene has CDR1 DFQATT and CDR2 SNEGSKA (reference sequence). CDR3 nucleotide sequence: TGCAGTGCTAACCCTTGGGGGACTGAAGCTTTCTTT. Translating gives CSANPWGTEAFF.

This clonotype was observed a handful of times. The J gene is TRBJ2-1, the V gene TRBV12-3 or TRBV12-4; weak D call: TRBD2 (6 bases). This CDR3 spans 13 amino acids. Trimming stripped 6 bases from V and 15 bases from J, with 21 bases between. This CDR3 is CASSESAGLRRFF. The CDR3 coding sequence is TGTGCCAGCAGCGAAAGCGCGGGGCTTCGGCGGTTCTTC.

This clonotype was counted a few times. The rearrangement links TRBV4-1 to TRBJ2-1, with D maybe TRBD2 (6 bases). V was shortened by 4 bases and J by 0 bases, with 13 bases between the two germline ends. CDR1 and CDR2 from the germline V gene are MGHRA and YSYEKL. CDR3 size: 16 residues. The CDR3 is CASSLIAESSYNEQFF. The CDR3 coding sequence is TGCGCCAGCAGCCTAATAGCGGAGAGCTCCTACAATGAGCAGTTCTTC.

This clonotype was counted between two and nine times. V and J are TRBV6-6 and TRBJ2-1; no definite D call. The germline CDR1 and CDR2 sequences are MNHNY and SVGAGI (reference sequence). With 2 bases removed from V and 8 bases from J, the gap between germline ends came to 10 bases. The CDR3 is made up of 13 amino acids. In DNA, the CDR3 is TGTGCCAGCAGTTACCCGCCGGGTGATGAGCAGTTCTTC. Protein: CASSYPPGDEQFF.

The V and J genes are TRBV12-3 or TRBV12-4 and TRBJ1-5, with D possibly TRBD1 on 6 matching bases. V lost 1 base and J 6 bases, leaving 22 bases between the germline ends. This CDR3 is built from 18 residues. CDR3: CASSLVGSGGGSSQPQHF. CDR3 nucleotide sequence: TGTGCCAGCAGTTTAGTCGGTAGTGGGGGGGGCTCCAGTCAGCCCCAGCATTTT.

The CDR3 sequence is CASSSAGTEFYSNQPQHF. CDR3 nucleotides: TGTGCCAGCAGTTCAGCCGGGACAGAATTCTATAGCAATCAGCCCCAGCATTTT. V and J are TRBV28 and TRBJ1-5; 7 bases are shared with TRBD1. Trimming at V came to 4 bases and at J to 0 bases, leaving 12 bases not matched to a gene. The CDR3 is 18 residues long. CDR1 and CDR2 from the germline V gene are MDHEN and SYDVKM.

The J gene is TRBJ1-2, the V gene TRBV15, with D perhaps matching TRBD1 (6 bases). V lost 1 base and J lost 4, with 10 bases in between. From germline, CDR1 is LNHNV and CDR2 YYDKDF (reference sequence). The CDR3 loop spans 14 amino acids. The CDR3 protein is CATSRGRGSYGYTF. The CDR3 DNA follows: TGTGCCACCAGCAGAGGGAGGGGGAGCTATGGCTACACCTTC.

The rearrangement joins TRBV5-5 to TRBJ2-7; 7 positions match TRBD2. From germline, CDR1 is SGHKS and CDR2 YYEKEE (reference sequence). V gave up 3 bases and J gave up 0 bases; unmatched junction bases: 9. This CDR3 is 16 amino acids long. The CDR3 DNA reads TGTGCCAGCAGCTCGTTCCCAGCGGGGAGCTCCTACGAGCAGTACTTC. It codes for CASSSFPAGSSYEQYF. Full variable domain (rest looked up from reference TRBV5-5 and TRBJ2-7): DAGVTQSPTHLIKTRGQQVTLRCSPISGHKSVSWYQQVLGQGPQFIFQYYEKEERGRGNFPDRFSARQFPNYSSELNVNALLLGDSALYLCASSSFPAGSSYEQYFGPGTRLTVT.

DNA for the CDR3: TGCGCCAGCAGCACTCTACAGGGGAAGGAAGCAGATACGCAGTATTTT. The encoded protein is CASSTLQGKEADTQYF. The V and J genes are TRBV10-1 and TRBJ2-3; 7 bases are shared with TRBD1. With 6 bases clipped from V and 4 bases from J, the junction kept 13 bases outside the gene matches. Germline values: CDR1 WNHNN, CDR2 SYGVQD (reference sequence). The length of the CDR3 is 16 residues.

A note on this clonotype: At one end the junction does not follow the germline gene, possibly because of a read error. CDR3: CVTSDLQGGTGYTF. DNA for the CDR3: TGTGTCACCAGTGATTTGCAAGGTGGGACTGGCTACACCTTC. The V gene is TRBV24-1, the J gene TRBJ1-2, with D perhaps TRBD1 (5 bases). CDR3 length: 14 residues. Germline loops: CDR1 KGHDR, CDR2 SFDVKD.

For the CDR3, the DNA is TGCAGTGCTACGGCCGGGGACAGGAAAGGGTACGAGCAGTACTTC. Its translation: CSATAGDRKGYEQYF. This sequence joins TRBV20-1 and TRBJ2-7; 8 bases align to TRBD1. This CDR3 comprises 15 residues. The V segment lost 4 bases and the J segment 4 bases; nucleotides outside the gene matches: 12. The germline CDR1 and CDR2 sequences are DFQATT and SNEGSKA (reference sequence).

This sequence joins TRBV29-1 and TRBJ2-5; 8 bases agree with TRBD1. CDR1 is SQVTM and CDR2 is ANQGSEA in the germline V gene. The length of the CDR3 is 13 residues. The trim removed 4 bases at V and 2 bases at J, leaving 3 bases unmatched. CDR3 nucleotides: TGCAGCGTTGGGACAGGGACTCAAGAGACCCAGTACTTC. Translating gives CSVGTGTQETQYF.